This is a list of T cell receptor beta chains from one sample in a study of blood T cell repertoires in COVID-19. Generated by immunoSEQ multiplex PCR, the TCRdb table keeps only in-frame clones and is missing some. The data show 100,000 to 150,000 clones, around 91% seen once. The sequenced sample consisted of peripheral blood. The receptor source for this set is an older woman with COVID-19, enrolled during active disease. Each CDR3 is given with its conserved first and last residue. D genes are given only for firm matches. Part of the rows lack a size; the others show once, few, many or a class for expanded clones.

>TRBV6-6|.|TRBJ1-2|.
TGTGCCAGCAGTCGTAGGGCGGGTGTCTATGGCTACACCTTC
CASSRRAGVYGYTF
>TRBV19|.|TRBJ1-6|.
TGTGCCATATCGCACAGGGATGGATCACCCCTCCACTTT
CAISHRDGSPLHF
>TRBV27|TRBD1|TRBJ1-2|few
TGTGCCAGCAGTTTATCGGACAGGGCCCATGTCGGTGGCTACACCTTC
CASSLSDRAHVGGYTF
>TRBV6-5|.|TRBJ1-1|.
TGTGCCAGCAGAAACTCGTTGGACTTTGGAGCTTTCTTT
CASRNSLDFGAFF
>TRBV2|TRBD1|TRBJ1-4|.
TGTGCCAGCAGTCTGGGACAGTTAAATGAAAAACTGTTTTTT
CASSLGQLNEKLFF
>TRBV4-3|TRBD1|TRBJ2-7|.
TGCGCCAGCAGCAAGGACAGGGCGGGCGAGCAGTACTTC
CASSKDRAGEQYF
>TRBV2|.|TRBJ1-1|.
TGTGCCAGCACAGGAAGAAAGGCTTTCTTT
CASTGRKAFF
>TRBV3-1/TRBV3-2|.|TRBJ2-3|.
TGTGCCAGCAGGAAACAGGGAGATACGCAGTATTTT
CASRKQGDTQYF
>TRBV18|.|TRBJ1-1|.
TGTGCCAGCTCACCACCGTTACAGAAGAACACTGAAGCTTTCTTT
CASSPPLQKNTEAFF
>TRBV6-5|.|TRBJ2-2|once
TGTGCCAGCAGTTACCGGCAGGCTGGTCCCGGGGAGCTGTTTTTT
CASSYRQAGPGELFF
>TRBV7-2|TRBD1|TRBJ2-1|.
TGTGCCAGCAGCTTAGAGGGACAGGGTTTCAATGAGCAGTTCTTC
CASSLEGQGFNEQFF
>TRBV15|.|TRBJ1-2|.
TGTGCCACCAGCAGAGAGCCGGGTTATGGCTACACCTTC
CATSREPGYGYTF
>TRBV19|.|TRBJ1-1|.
TGTGCCAGTAGTATAACACATGTTTCTGAAGCTTTCTTT
CASSITHVSEAFF
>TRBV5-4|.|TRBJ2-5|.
TGTGCCAGCAGCTTAAGTAGTGCGACCCAGTACTTC
CASSLSSATQYF
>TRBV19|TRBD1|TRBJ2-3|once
TGTGCCAGTAGTCCCAGGGGGCGTACAGATACGCAGTATTTT
CASSPRGRTDTQYF
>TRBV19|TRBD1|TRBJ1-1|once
TGTGCCAGTAGTAGGACAGGGGGGGCTTTCTTT
CASSRTGGAFF
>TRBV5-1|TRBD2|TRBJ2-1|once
TGCGCCAGCAGCGTAGGGACTAGCGGGGGGGATGAGCAGTTCTTC
CASSVGTSGGDEQFF
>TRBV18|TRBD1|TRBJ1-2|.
TGTGCCAGCTCACCAGGGACAGGGGGAGACTATGGCTACACCTTC
CASSPGTGGDYGYTF
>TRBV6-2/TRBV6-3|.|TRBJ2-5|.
TGTGCCAGCAGTTACCCGGGTACTAAAGAGACCCAGTACTTC
CASSYPGTKETQYF
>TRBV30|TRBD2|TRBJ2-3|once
TGTGCCTGGAGTGTCCTAGCGGGGGCCTTAGGCACAGATACGCAGTATTTT
CAWSVLAGALGTDTQYF
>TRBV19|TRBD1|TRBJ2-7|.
TGTGCCAGTAGTCCCCGGAGACAGGGAGTGGGCGAGCAGTACTTC
CASSPRRQGVGEQYF
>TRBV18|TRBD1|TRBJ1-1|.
TGTGCCAGCTCATCGCGAGACGGGACAGGGTACCTACCTGAAGCTTTCTTT
CASSSRDGTGYLPEAFF
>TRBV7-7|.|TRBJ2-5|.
TGTGCTAGCAGCTTCGAGGTGTTTTCGGAGACCCAGTACTTC
CASSFEVFSETQYF
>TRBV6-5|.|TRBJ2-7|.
TGTGCCAGCAGGACGACAAGCGAGCAGTACTTC
CASRTTSEQYF
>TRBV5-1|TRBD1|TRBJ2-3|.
TGCGCCAGCAGCCGCTCCGGGACAGGGTCAGATACGCAGTATTTT
CASSRSGTGSDTQYF
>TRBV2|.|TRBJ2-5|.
TGTGCCAGCTCTGCCGAAACTGGGGGCGGGGAGACCCAGTACTTC
CASSAETGGGETQYF
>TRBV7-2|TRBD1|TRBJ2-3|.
TGTGCCAGCAGCACGACAGGGGCAGATACGCAGTATTTT
CASSTTGADTQYF
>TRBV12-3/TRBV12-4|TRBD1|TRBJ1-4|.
TGTGCCAGCAGTATCCGGGACAGGGGAGAACTGTTTTTT
CASSIRDRGELFF
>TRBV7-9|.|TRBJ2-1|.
TGTGCCAGCAGTTTACTGAGCTCCTACAATGAGCAGTTCTTC
CASSLLSSYNEQFF
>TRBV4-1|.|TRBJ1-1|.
TGCGCCAGCAGCCAAGGAAGGGGGTTAGGGGTGCGTAGTCGAATGAACACTGAAGCTTTCTTT
CASSQGRGLGVRSRMNTEAFF
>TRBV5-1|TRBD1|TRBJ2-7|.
TGCGCCAGCAGCCTCGGGACAGGAAATTCCTACGAGCAGTACTTC
CASSLGTGNSYEQYF
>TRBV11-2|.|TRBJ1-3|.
TGTGCCAGCAGCCGAGGAGGGGACGGAAACACCATATATTTT
CASSRGGDGNTIYF
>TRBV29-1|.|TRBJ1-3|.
TGCAGCTTCTCCACAGGGACTGGAAACACCATATATTTT
CSFSTGTGNTIYF
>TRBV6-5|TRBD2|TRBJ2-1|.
TGTGCCAGCAGTTCCTCTGGGACTAGCGGGAGGAATGAGCAGTTCTTC
CASSSSGTSGRNEQFF
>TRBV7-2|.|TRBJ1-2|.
TGTGCCAGCAGCTTAGTGACAGCAGACTATGGCTACACCTTC
CASSLVTADYGYTF
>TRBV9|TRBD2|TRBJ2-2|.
TGTGCCAGCAGCGTAGAGCCGCTAAGCGGGGGACCAAACACCGGGGAGCTGTTTTTT
CASSVEPLSGGPNTGELFF
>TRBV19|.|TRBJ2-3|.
TGTGCCAGTAGTATAGTGGCAACAGATACGCAGTATTTT
CASSIVATDTQYF
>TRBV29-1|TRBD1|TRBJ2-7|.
TGCAGCGTTGAGAGTATCACAGGGGGGACCTACGAGCAGTACTTC
CSVESITGGTYEQYF
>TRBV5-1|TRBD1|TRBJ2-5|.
TGCGCCAGCAGCTTGGCGAGGCAGGGGGCGCGGGAGACCCAGTACTTC
CASSLARQGARETQYF
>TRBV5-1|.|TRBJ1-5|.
TGCGCCAGCAGCCTCTTCGGGGGTGGGCAGCCCCAGCATTTT
CASSLFGGGQPQHF
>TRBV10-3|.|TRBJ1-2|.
TGTGCCATCAGTGGGGTGGCAGGGCTTGGCTACACCTTC
CAISGVAGLGYTF
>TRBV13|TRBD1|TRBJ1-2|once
TGTGCCAGCAGCTCCGCGGGACAGGGGAGATCTTATGGCTACACCTTC
CASSSAGQGRSYGYTF
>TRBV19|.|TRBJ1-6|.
TGTGCCAGTAGTATCTCGAGGAACTCACCCCTCCACTTT
CASSISRNSPLHF
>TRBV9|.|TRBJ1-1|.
TGTGCCAGCAGCCAAGCCGGGGTGAACACTGAAGCTTTCTTT
CASSQAGVNTEAFF
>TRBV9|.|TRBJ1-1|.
TGTGCCAGCAGCGACCCATCGGGGAACACTGAAGCTTTCTTT
CASSDPSGNTEAFF
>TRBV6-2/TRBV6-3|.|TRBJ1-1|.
TGTGCCAGCAGTTTTCAGAACACTGAAGCTTTCTTT
CASSFQNTEAFF
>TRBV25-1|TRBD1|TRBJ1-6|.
TGTGCCAGCAGGGGGACAGGGAACTCACCCCTCCACTTT
CASRGTGNSPLHF
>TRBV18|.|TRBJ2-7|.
TGTGCCAGCTCACCTCACCCTCCAGGGGAGGGGTACGAGCAGTACTTC
CASSPHPPGEGYEQYF
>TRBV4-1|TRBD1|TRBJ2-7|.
TGCGCCAGCAGCCGTGACAGGGGCCACGAGCAGTACTTC
CASSRDRGHEQYF
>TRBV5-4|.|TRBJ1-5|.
TGTGCCAGCAGCCGTGGCGAGGATCAGCCCCAGCATTTT
CASSRGEDQPQHF
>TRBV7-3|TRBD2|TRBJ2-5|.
TGTGCCAGCAGCCCCGATAGCGGGGGGGCCTTTGAGACCCAGTACTTC
CASSPDSGGAFETQYF
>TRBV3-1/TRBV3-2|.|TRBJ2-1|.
TGTGCCAGCAGCCAAGCTCCCAGTGGGGGACTCAATGAGCAGTTCTTC
CASSQAPSGGLNEQFF
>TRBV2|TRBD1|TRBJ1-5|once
TGTGCCAGCAAGAAGGGGGCCGTTTTTAGCAATCAGCCCCAGCATTTT
CASKKGAVFSNQPQHF
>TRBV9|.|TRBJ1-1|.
TGTGCCAGCAGCGGCCCCTGGACAGAGAACACTGAAGCTTTCTTT
CASSGPWTENTEAFF
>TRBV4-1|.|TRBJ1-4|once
TGCGCCAGCAGCCAAGACAGGGTCGGGAGGAAACTGTTTTTT
CASSQDRVGRKLFF
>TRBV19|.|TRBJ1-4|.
TGTGCCAGTACCCGGGACATCGATGAAAAACTGTTTTTT
CASTRDIDEKLFF
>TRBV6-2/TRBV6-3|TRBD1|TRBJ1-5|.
TGTGCCAGCAGCGAGACAGGGTACGAACAGCCCCAGCATTTT
CASSETGYEQPQHF
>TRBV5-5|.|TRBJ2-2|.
TGTGCCAGCAGCTTGGTCCGGCAGGGTCGCACCGGGGAGCTGTTTTTT
CASSLVRQGRTGELFF
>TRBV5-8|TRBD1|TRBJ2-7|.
TGTGCCAGCAGCTTGGGACAGGGGAGCTACTACGAGCAGTACTTC
CASSLGQGSYYEQYF